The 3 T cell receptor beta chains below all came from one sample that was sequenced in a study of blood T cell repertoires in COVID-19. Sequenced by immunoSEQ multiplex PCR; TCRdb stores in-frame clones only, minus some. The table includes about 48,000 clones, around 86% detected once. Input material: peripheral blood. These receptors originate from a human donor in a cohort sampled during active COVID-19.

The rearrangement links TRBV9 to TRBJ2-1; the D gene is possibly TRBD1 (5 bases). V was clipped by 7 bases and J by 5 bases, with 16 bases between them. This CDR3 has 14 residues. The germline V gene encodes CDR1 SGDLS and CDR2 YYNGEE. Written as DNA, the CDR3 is TGTGCCAGCGCCGGGTTCACAGGTGACAATGAGCAGTTCTTC. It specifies CASAGFTGDNEQFF. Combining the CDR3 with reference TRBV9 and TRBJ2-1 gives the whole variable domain DSGVTQTPKHLITATGQRVTLRCSPRSGDLSVYWYQQSLDQGLQFLIQYYNGEERAKGNILERFSAQQFPDLHSELNLSSLELGDSALYFCASAGFTGDNEQFFGPGTRLTVL.

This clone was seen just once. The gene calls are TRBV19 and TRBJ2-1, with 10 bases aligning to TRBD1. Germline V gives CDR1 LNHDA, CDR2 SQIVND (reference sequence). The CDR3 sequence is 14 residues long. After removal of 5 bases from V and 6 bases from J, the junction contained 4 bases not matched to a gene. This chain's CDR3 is CASSWGQGINEQFF. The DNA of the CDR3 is TGTGCCAGTAGTTGGGGACAGGGGATCAATGAGCAGTTCTTC.

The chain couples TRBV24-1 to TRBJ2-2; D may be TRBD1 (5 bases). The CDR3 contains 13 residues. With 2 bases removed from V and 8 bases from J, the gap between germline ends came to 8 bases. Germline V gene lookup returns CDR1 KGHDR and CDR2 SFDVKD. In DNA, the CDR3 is TGTGCCACCAGTGATTCCCGGACAGGGGAGCTGTTTTTT. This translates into CATSDSRTGELFF.